This TCR beta chain was observed in a study of blood T cell repertoires in COVID-19. Study summary: Whether acute or convalescent, the COVID-19 samples came from the United States, Italy and Spain.

Seattle patient enrollment occurred during active infection, with longitudinal follow-up thereafter. CDR3 length: 15 residues. With 2 bases clipped from V and 4 bases from J, the junction kept 7 bases outside the gene matches. CDR1 and CDR2 from the germline V gene are SEHNR and FQNEAQ (reference sequence). How the authors handled the data: Reference gene primer amplification gave nucleated cell count estimates. Produced via immunoSEQ multiplex PCR; TCRdb's table is partial and in-frame only. That table supplies the V and J calls and clone size; D and trimming were determined from the DNA. The sample has around 140,000 clones, about 83% seen once.

Sequencing input: peripheral blood. The sequence was obtained from a man younger than 40 with COVID-19, enrolled during active disease. The rearrangement uses TRBV7-9 and TRBJ2-7; TRBD1 aligns across 8 bases. CDR3 nucleotide sequence: TGTGCCAGCAGCTTATCAGGGGGCATGGTATACGAGCAGTACTTC. Translating gives CASSLSGGMVYEQYF.